Reported below is one T cell receptor beta chain. Its antigen remains unknown. The assay ran at deep level. Here immunoSEQ multiplex PCR was the method, and the copy in TCRdb shows in-frame clones only, minus some. This table has some 1,400,000 clones, around 95% appearing once. The record originates from a study of shared clonotypes between healthy human individuals. Study observations and caveats: Sorted-subset sequencing was shown by rarefaction to be incomplete despite large depth.

This TCR derives from a man aged 25-45 years in good health. The sequencing input was naive CD4+ T cells sorted from blood. Subset meaning: CD45RA+ positively selected.

CDR3 bases: TGTGCCTCTGCACGGGTCGGAGAGACCCAGTACTTC. Translated, it gives CASARVGETQYF. J is TRBJ2-5 and V is TRBV27, with no clear D. The germline gives CDR1 MNHEY, CDR2 SMNVEV (reference sequence). The V end lost 11 bases, the J end lost 4 bases, and 14 bases lay between the germline ends. The CDR3 runs 12 residues.